These 10 T cell receptor beta chains originate from one sample sequenced in a study of cytomegalovirus exposure and HLA in healthy donors. PCR primers comprised 60 Vbeta and 13 Jbeta primers. The protocol was immunoSEQ multiplex PCR, while the TCRdb copy is restricted to in-frame clones and leaves out a portion. The repertoire has around 91,000 clones, 64% of them found once; the top ten carry approximately 3%. Sequencing was carried out using PBMCs. These receptors originate from a man aged 55 to 69 in good health and CMV-seronegative.

This clone has just one count. The chain links TRBV7-3 to TRBJ1-1; D gene ambiguous. The CDR3 consists of 14 residues. CDR1 is SGHTA and CDR2 is FQGTGA in the germline V gene. The V end lost 1 base, the J end lost 5 bases, and 11 bases lay between the germline ends. The CDR3 loop is CASSLNFPGTEAFF. In DNA, the CDR3 is TGTGCCAGCAGCTTAAATTTCCCAGGAACTGAAGCTTTCTTT. The full variable domain, rest sourced from reference TRBV7-3 and TRBJ1-1, is GAGVSQTPSNKVTEKGKYVELRCDPISGHTALYWYRQSLGQGPEFLIYFQGTGAADDSGLPNDRFFAVRPEGSVSTLKIQRTERGDSAVYLCASSLNFPGTEAFFGQGTRLTVV.

The sample holds a few counts of this clone. The chain employs TRBV5-4 and TRBJ2-7; no clear D. CDR1 SGHNT and CDR2 YYREEE come from the germline V gene (reference sequence). V was clipped by 1 base and J by 6 bases, with 14 bases between them. The CDR3 consists of 14 residues. The CDR3 DNA follows: TGTGCCAGCAGCTTGATGATCTCTCGGGTCGAGCAGTACTTC. It encodes CASSLMISRVEQYF.

This chain connects TRBV25-1 to TRBJ1-6, with TRBD1 as a possible D gene (6 bases). Germline values: CDR1 MGHDK, CDR2 SYGVNS. CDR3 length: 15 residues. With 2 bases removed from V and 7 bases from J, the gap between germline ends came to 12 bases. CDR3 amino acids: CASSEPGQRNSPLHF. The CDR3 DNA sequence: TGTGCCAGCAGTGAACCGGGACAAAGAAATTCACCCCTCCACTTT.

This clone was seen only a few times. In nucleotides, the CDR3 is TGTGCCAGCAGCCCTTCGGGAGGTCTGGGGGACTCCCTCCACTTT. It specifies CASSPSGGLGDSLHF. This chain joins TRBV5-6 and TRBJ1-6; TRBD1 might be the D (5 bases). Per the germline V gene, CDR1 is SGHDT and CDR2 is YYEEEE. The V and J ends lost 4 bases and 14 bases respectively, with 22 bases between them. The CDR3 contains 15 residues. The entire variable domain, with the rest obtained from reference TRBV5-6 and TRBJ1-6, is as follows: DAGVTQSPTHLIKTRGQQVTLRCSPKSGHDTVSWYQQALGQGPQFIFQYYEEEERQRGNFPDRFSGHQFPNYSSELNVNALLLGDSALYLCASSPSGGLGDSLHFGNGTRLTVT.

The chain employs TRBV28 and TRBJ1-3; 9 bases match TRBD1. This CDR3 has 13 residues. Losses at the gene ends were 5 bases for V and 8 bases for J; bases not matched to a gene: 4. Per germline, CDR1 MDHEN and CDR2 SYDVKM. For the CDR3, the DNA is TGTGCCAGCAGTGTGGGACAGGGCTACACCATATATTTT. This gives the protein CASSVGQGYTIYF.

This chain's CDR3 is CASSLVAGPYYEQYF. Here the CDR3 DNA reads TGCGCCAGCAGCTTGGTGGCAGGGCCGTACTACGAGCAGTACTTC. This chain joins TRBV5-1 and TRBJ2-7; maybe TRBD1 (5 bases). CDR3 size: 15 residues. Trimming pared 0 bases from V and 3 bases from J, leaving 13 bases between. The germline gives CDR1 SGHRS, CDR2 YFSETQ.

V usage is TRBV11-2 and J usage is TRBJ1-4; no definite D call. Germline lookup yields CDR1 SGHAT and CDR2 FQNNGV. CDR3 size: 14 residues. Trimming removed 3 bases at V and 5 bases at J, with 10 bases between. The CDR3 DNA sequence: TGTGCCAGCAGCTTTCTCAGTTTCAATGAAAAACTGTTTTTT. It is translated as CASSFLSFNEKLFF. Complete variable domain (other parts from reference TRBV11-2 and TRBJ1-4): EAGVAQSPRYKIIEKRQSVAFWCNPISGHATLYWYQQILGQGPKLLIQFQNNGVVDDSQLPKDRFSAERLKGVDSTLKIQPAKLEDSAVYLCASSFLSFNEKLFFGSGTQLSVL.

The chain joins TRBV2 to TRBJ2-2; D possibly corresponds to TRBD2 (5 bases). CDR1 and CDR2 (germline): SNHLY, FYNNEI. The CDR3 sequence is 14 residues long. Trimming left V 6 bases short and J 0 bases short, with 8 bases between. The CDR3 nucleotides read TGTGCCAGCAGAGGGAGCGCGAACACCGGGGAGCTGTTTTTT. As protein: CASRGSANTGELFF. Complete variable domain (other parts from reference TRBV2 and TRBJ2-2): EPEVTQTPSHQVTQMGQEVILRCVPISNHLYFYWYRQILGQKVEFLVSFYNNEISEKSEIFDDQFSVERPDGSNFTLKIRSTKLEDSAMYFCASRGSANTGELFFGEGSRLTVL.

This rearrangement joins TRBV5-1 to TRBJ2-7, with D maybe TRBD2 (5 bases). This CDR3 is built from 14 residues. Germline CDR1 SGHRS, CDR2 YFSETQ. Trimming cost V 2 bases and J 2 bases, with 11 bases left between them. This CDR3 is CASSFLGRTYEQYF. In DNA, the CDR3 is TGCGCCAGCAGCTTCTTAGGGAGAACCTACGAGCAGTACTTC.

The chain is built from TRBV14 and TRBJ2-3; D gene ambiguous. The CDR3 contains 13 residues. Germline V gene lookup returns CDR1 SGHDN and CDR2 FVKESK. V lost 4 bases, J lost 2 bases, and 7 bases lay in between. The CDR3 bases are TGTGCCAGCAGCCTTAGATTCACAGATACGCAGTATTTT. Translation gives CASSLRFTDTQYF. The whole variable domain, remainder taken from reference TRBV14 and TRBJ2-3, is EAGVTQFPSHSVIEKGQTVTLRCDPISGHDNLYWYRRVMGKEIKFLLHFVKESKQDESGMPNNRFLAERTGGTYSTLKVQPAELEDSGVYFCASSLRFTDTQYFGPGTRLTVL.